The rows below give T cell receptor beta chains drawn from one sample of a study of T cell repertoires in cytomegalovirus infection. TCRdb reanalysed the reads using MiXCR and keeps one entry per CDR3 protein. There are about 770,000 distinct CDR3 sequences in the sample; 25% to 35% occur only once, and under 15% lies in the top ten. Antigen specificity for these receptors is unknown. This sample comprised cultured CD8+ T cells from PBMCs, obtained from culture after CMV antigen stimulation. The receptors were sampled from a human donor in good health (CMV status not recorded). Some clones in this sample may be carry-over from other donors' samples. The CDR3 runs from the conserved cysteine through the conserved F or W. D genes are given only for firm matches. Clone size is shown for a subset of rows, as once, few, many or a class of expanded clone.

v_gene,abundance,j_gene,d_gene,CDR3aa,CDR3nt
TRBV27,few,TRBJ2-1,-,CASTAFRDLYNEQFF,TGTGCCAGCACCGCCTTCAGGGACCTCTACAATGAGCAGTTCTTC
TRBV29-1,-,TRBJ1-1,TRBD1,CSVESGTVEAFF,TGCAGCGTTGAATCCGGGACAGTTGAAGCTTTCTTT
TRBV7-9,-,TRBJ1-4,-,CASTLGQPNEKLFF,TGTGCCAGCACCTTAGGGCAACCTAATGAAAAACTGTTTTTT
TRBV9,-,TRBJ2-1,-,CASSVAGAPSYNEQFF,TGTGCCAGCAGCGTAGCCGGGGCGCCCTCCTACAATGAGCAGTTCTTC
TRBV12-3/TRBV12-4,-,TRBJ2-6,TRBD2,CASSSRAGVLSGANVLTF,TGTGCCAGCAGCTCCCGCGCGGGGGTTCTCTCTGGGGCCAACGTCCTGACTTTC
TRBV12-3/TRBV12-4,many,TRBJ2-5,TRBD1,CASSFGGQEYF,TGTGCCAGCAGTTTCGGGGGACAGGAGTACTTC
TRBV12-3/TRBV12-4,-,TRBJ1-1,-,CASSLWGDGAEAFF,TGTGCCAGCAGTTTGTGGGGGGATGGCGCTGAAGCTTTCTTT
TRBV5-4,few,TRBJ2-5,TRBD2,CASSEIEGREETQYF,TGTGCCAGCAGCGAAATCGAAGGGAGGGAGGAGACCCAGTACTTC
TRBV2,-,TRBJ1-6,TRBD1,CASNFGTGGNSPLHF,TGTGCCAGCAACTTTGGGACAGGGGGTAATTCACCCCTCCACTTT
TRBV12-3/TRBV12-4,-,TRBJ1-1,-,CASSQTGPGWGTEAFF,TGTGCCAGCAGCCAAACTGGACCGGGATGGGGCACTGAAGCTTTCTTT
TRBV27,-,TRBJ2-2,TRBD1,CASSFYTGGDGELFF,TGTGCCAGCAGTTTCTATACAGGGGGCGACGGGGAGCTGTTTTTT
TRBV10-2,-,TRBJ2-2,-,CASRDSDTGELFF,TGCGCCAGCAGGGACAGCGACACCGGGGAGCTGTTTTTT
TRBV29-1,-,TRBJ1-2,TRBD1,CSDGTGDYGYTF,TGCAGCGACGGGACAGGAGACTATGGCTACACCTTC
TRBV6-5,many,TRBJ1-1,-,CASSYSTGNTEAFF,TGTGCCAGCAGTTACTCGACAGGGAACACTGAAGCTTTCTTT
TRBV11-1,many,TRBJ2-4,-,CASSLVVAVVVAKNIQYF,TGTGCCAGCAGCTTAGTCGTCGCAGTGGTGGTCGCCAAAAACATTCAGTACTTC
TRBV12-3/TRBV12-4,-,TRBJ2-5,TRBD2,CASGSSGGVGETQYF,TGTGCCAGCGGATCTAGCGGGGGGGTTGGAGAGACCCAGTACTTC
TRBV5-1,-,TRBJ2-1,-,CASSWSTGVYNEQFF,TGCGCCAGCAGCTGGAGCACGGGCGTGTACAATGAGCAGTTCTTC
TRBV20-1,-,TRBJ1-1,-,CSAFGTGTEAFF,TGCAGTGCGTTTGGGACTGGGACTGAAGCTTTCTTT
TRBV6-6,few,TRBJ2-7,TRBD1,CASTVTGQGPYEQYF,TGTGCCAGCACCGTTACTGGACAGGGACCCTACGAGCAGTACTTC
TRBV6-2/TRBV6-3,-,TRBJ2-2,-,CASSFEGPQNTGELFF,TGTGCCAGCAGTTTTGAAGGGCCGCAGAACACCGGGGAGCTGTTTTTT
TRBV7-3,few,TRBJ2-2,TRBD2,CASSITSGKNTGELFF,TGTGCCAGCAGCATAACTAGCGGGAAGAACACCGGGGAGCTGTTTTTT
TRBV25-1,-,TRBJ2-2,-,CASRLGAGELFF,TGTGCCAGCAGACTAGGGGCCGGGGAGCTGTTTTTT
TRBV4-1,-,TRBJ2-7,-,CASSQGGLGSYEQYF,TGCGCCAGCAGCCAAGGCGGGTTGGGGAGCTACGAGCAGTACTTC
TRBV6-1,-,TRBJ1-1,-,CASSEGKF,TGTGCCAGCAGTGAGGGGAAGTTT
TRBV11-2,-,TRBJ2-5,-,CASSASKGQETQYF,TGTGCCAGCAGCGCTTCGAAGGGACAAGAGACCCAGTACTTC
TRBV3-1,-,TRBJ2-1,TRBD2,CASSFSPGLAGDEQFF,TGTGCCAGCAGCTTTTCGCCGGGACTAGCGGGGGATGAGCAGTTCTTC
TRBV5-8,few,TRBJ1-2,-,CASSYEPGSYGYTF,TGTGCCAGCAGCTATGAGCCAGGGTCCTATGGCTACACCTTC
TRBV2,few,TRBJ1-1,-,CASSERARYEAFF,TGTGCCAGCAGTGAAAGGGCCAGGTATGAAGCTTTCTTT
TRBV7-9,-,TRBJ2-5,-,CASTGLSAETQYF,TGTGCCAGCACCGGACTATCAGCGGAGACCCAGTACTTC